These T cell receptor beta chains were read from a single sample in a study of molecular identifiers for immune sequencing clone quantification. A single record per CDR3 protein comes from TCRdb applying MiXCR to the PCR reads. Among more than 70,000 distinct CDR3 sequences, approximately 22% were seen once, and the ten largest hold 1% to 1.2%. The sample was naive CD8+ T cells from blood, with Jurkat cell RNA spiked in. These receptors were taken from a human donor in good health. Some libraries in this study had Jurkat cell RNA spiked in. Both conserved end residues are part of each CDR3. The order of the fields is clone size, D gene, J gene, V gene, CDR3 protein, CDR3 DNA. D genes are given only for firm matches. Clone size is stated in some rows and not others, as once, few, many or a class when expanded.

clone_size: few; d_call: TRBD1; j_call: TRBJ2-5; v_call: TRBV20-1; cdr3_aa: CSAKTGYQETQYF; cdr3_nt: TGCAGTGCGAAGACAGGGTACCAAGAGACCCAGTACTTC
clone_size: NA; d_call: NA; j_call: TRBJ2-7; v_call: TRBV9; cdr3_aa: CASSVAGVSSYEQYF; cdr3_nt: TGTGCCAGCAGCGTAGCGGGGGTGAGCTCCTACGAGCAGTACTTC
clone_size: NA; d_call: TRBD1; j_call: TRBJ2-7; v_call: TRBV6-2/TRBV6-3; cdr3_aa: CASSYSKSPGQSFSSYEQYF; cdr3_nt: TGTGCCAGCAGTTACTCGAAGTCCCCGGGACAGTCCTTCTCCTCCTACGAGCAGTACTTC
clone_size: few; d_call: NA; j_call: TRBJ2-3; v_call: TRBV7-7; cdr3_aa: CASSPGFTDTQYF; cdr3_nt: TGTGCCAGCAGCCCTGGCTTTACAGATACGCAGTATTTT
clone_size: many; d_call: NA; j_call: TRBJ2-7; v_call: TRBV4-3; cdr3_aa: CASSQVTGAYEQYF; cdr3_nt: TGCGCCAGCAGCCAAGTAACAGGCGCCTACGAGCAGTACTTC
clone_size: few; d_call: NA; j_call: TRBJ2-7; v_call: TRBV27; cdr3_aa: CASSLGPRYSYEQYF; cdr3_nt: TGTGCCAGCAGTTTAGGCCCCAGATACTCCTACGAGCAGTACTTC
clone_size: many; d_call: NA; j_call: TRBJ2-1; v_call: TRBV20-1; cdr3_aa: CSARRASYNEQFF; cdr3_nt: TGCAGTGCCCGAAGGGCTTCCTACAATGAGCAGTTCTTC
clone_size: many; d_call: NA; j_call: TRBJ2-2; v_call: TRBV7-9; cdr3_aa: CASSYRGTYTGELFF; cdr3_nt: TGTGCCAGCAGCTACAGAGGGACGTACACCGGGGAGCTGTTTTTT
clone_size: many; d_call: NA; j_call: TRBJ2-3; v_call: TRBV9; cdr3_aa: CASTPSEDARIHTDTQYF; cdr3_nt: TGTGCCAGCACCCCCTCGGAGGACGCGAGGATCCACACAGATACGCAGTATTTT
clone_size: many; d_call: TRBD1; j_call: TRBJ2-1; v_call: TRBV14; cdr3_aa: CASSQVYRGEQFF; cdr3_nt: TGTGCCAGCAGCCAAGTGTACAGGGGCGAGCAGTTCTTC
clone_size: few; d_call: NA; j_call: TRBJ2-2; v_call: TRBV12-3/TRBV12-4; cdr3_aa: CASSFRETGELFF; cdr3_nt: TGTGCCAGCAGTTTTCGAGAGACCGGGGAGCTGTTTTTT
clone_size: many; d_call: NA; j_call: TRBJ2-7; v_call: TRBV4-1; cdr3_aa: CASSQVGGPREQYF; cdr3_nt: TGCGCCAGCAGCCAAGTGGGAGGACCCAGGGAGCAGTACTTC
clone_size: many; d_call: NA; j_call: TRBJ2-5; v_call: TRBV25-1; cdr3_aa: CASSELTGPRETQYF; cdr3_nt: TGTGCCAGCAGTGAATTAACAGGCCCGAGGGAGACCCAGTACTTC
clone_size: many; d_call: TRBD1; j_call: TRBJ2-5; v_call: TRBV6-5; cdr3_aa: CASSPRTGGVETQYF; cdr3_nt: TGTGCCAGCAGTCCCAGGACAGGGGGCGTTGAGACCCAGTACTTC
clone_size: many; d_call: TRBD2; j_call: TRBJ2-3; v_call: TRBV13; cdr3_aa: CASSFGLAYPTDTQYF; cdr3_nt: TGTGCCAGCAGCTTTGGACTAGCTTACCCCACAGATACGCAGTATTTT
clone_size: NA; d_call: NA; j_call: TRBJ2-5; v_call: TRBV28; cdr3_aa: CASSYSFQETQYF; cdr3_nt: TGTGCCAGCAGCTACAGCTTTCAAGAGACCCAGTACTTC
clone_size: NA; d_call: NA; j_call: TRBJ2-7; v_call: TRBV5-6; cdr3_aa: CASGLADRVYEQYF; cdr3_nt: TGTGCCAGCGGCTTGGCAGATAGGGTCTACGAGCAGTACTTC
clone_size: NA; d_call: NA; j_call: TRBJ1-4; v_call: TRBV6-2/TRBV6-3; cdr3_aa: CASSPSGTSGEKPFF; cdr3_nt: TGTGCCAGCAGCCCCTCCGGGACATCTGGTGAAAAACCGTTTTTT
clone_size: NA; d_call: TRBD2; j_call: TRBJ2-2; v_call: TRBV3-1; cdr3_aa: CASSQVLSGEPFF; cdr3_nt: TGTGCCAGCAGCCAAGTGTTGAGCGGGGAGCCGTTTTTT
clone_size: many; d_call: TRBD2; j_call: TRBJ2-2; v_call: TRBV6-1; cdr3_aa: CASNPASGVYTGELFF; cdr3_nt: TGTGCCAGCAACCCAGCAAGCGGGGTCTACACCGGGGAGCTGTTTTTT
clone_size: many; d_call: NA; j_call: TRBJ1-1; v_call: TRBV6-2/TRBV6-3; cdr3_aa: CASSYSLVEAFF; cdr3_nt: TGTGCCAGCAGTTACTCGCTCGTTGAAGCTTTCTTT
clone_size: NA; d_call: NA; j_call: TRBJ1-1; v_call: TRBV19; cdr3_aa: CASRVTVNTEAFF; cdr3_nt: TGTGCCAGTAGAGTGACGGTGAACACTGAAGCTTTCTTT
clone_size: NA; d_call: NA; j_call: TRBJ1-1; v_call: TRBV30; cdr3_aa: CAWGQWTEAFF; cdr3_nt: TGTGCCTGGGGACAGTGGACTGAAGCTTTCTTT
clone_size: many; d_call: NA; j_call: TRBJ2-6; v_call: TRBV30; cdr3_aa: CACPPPAGQNSGANVLTF; cdr3_nt: TGTGCCTGCCCTCCCCCCGCAGGGCAAAACTCTGGGGCCAACGTCCTGACTTTC
clone_size: many; d_call: NA; j_call: TRBJ2-3; v_call: TRBV7-9; cdr3_aa: CASRKSTDTQYF; cdr3_nt: TGTGCCAGCAGAAAATCTACAGATACGCAGTATTTT
clone_size: many; d_call: NA; j_call: TRBJ1-1; v_call: TRBV6-1; cdr3_aa: CASSEVITEAFF; cdr3_nt: TGTGCCAGCAGTGAAGTTATCACTGAAGCTTTCTTT
clone_size: many; d_call: NA; j_call: TRBJ2-3; v_call: TRBV27; cdr3_aa: CASGPQSYTDTQYF; cdr3_nt: TGTGCCAGCGGCCCTCAGAGTTACACAGATACGCAGTATTTT
clone_size: NA; d_call: NA; j_call: TRBJ1-4; v_call: TRBV7-9; cdr3_aa: CASSLATGPNEKLFF; cdr3_nt: TGTGCCAGCAGCTTAGCGACAGGCCCTAATGAAAAACTGTTTTTT
clone_size: many; d_call: NA; j_call: TRBJ1-2; v_call: TRBV4-3; cdr3_aa: CASSPWSSGSYGYTF; cdr3_nt: TGCGCCAGCAGCCCGTGGTCCAGTGGATCCTATGGCTACACCTTC
clone_size: many; d_call: NA; j_call: TRBJ2-2; v_call: TRBV5-8; cdr3_aa: CASSPSFGELFF; cdr3_nt: TGTGCCAGCAGCCCTTCTTTCGGGGAGCTGTTTTTT
clone_size: NA; d_call: TRBD1; j_call: TRBJ1-5; v_call: TRBV12-3/TRBV12-4; cdr3_aa: CASSPRGNQPQHF; cdr3_nt: TGTGCCAGCAGTCCCAGGGGGAATCAGCCCCAGCATTTT
clone_size: many; d_call: NA; j_call: TRBJ2-1; v_call: TRBV11-2; cdr3_aa: CASSSPGGPSYNEQFF; cdr3_nt: TGTGCCAGCAGCTCTCCCGGGGGACCGTCCTACAATGAGCAGTTCTTC
clone_size: NA; d_call: NA; j_call: TRBJ1-1; v_call: TRBV9; cdr3_aa: CASSAGNTEAFF; cdr3_nt: TGTGCCAGCAGCGCTGGGAACACTGAAGCTTTCTTT
clone_size: many; d_call: NA; j_call: TRBJ2-7; v_call: TRBV6-5; cdr3_aa: CASRLAGYSEQYF; cdr3_nt: TGTGCCAGCAGGCTGGCAGGGTACTCCGAGCAGTACTTC
clone_size: many; d_call: NA; j_call: TRBJ1-5; v_call: TRBV2; cdr3_aa: CASGEVLSNQPQHF; cdr3_nt: TGTGCCAGTGGAGAGGTCCTTAGCAATCAGCCCCAGCATTTT
clone_size: many; d_call: TRBD1; j_call: TRBJ1-1; v_call: TRBV27; cdr3_aa: CASSPRQGDTEAFF; cdr3_nt: TGTGCCAGCAGTCCAAGACAGGGGGATACTGAAGCTTTCTTT
clone_size: NA; d_call: NA; j_call: TRBJ2-1; v_call: TRBV7-2; cdr3_aa: CASSLDRGTSYNEQFF; cdr3_nt: TGTGCCAGCAGCTTAGATCGCGGGACCTCCTACAATGAGCAGTTCTTC
clone_size: many; d_call: NA; j_call: TRBJ1-1; v_call: TRBV29-1; cdr3_aa: CSVASRDGGTEAFF; cdr3_nt: TGCAGCGTCGCGTCCCGGGACGGCGGCACTGAAGCTTTCTTT
clone_size: few; d_call: NA; j_call: TRBJ1-4; v_call: TRBV6-1; cdr3_aa: CASSPRRGRNEKLFF; cdr3_nt: TGTGCCAGCAGCCCCCGCCGGGGCCGTAATGAAAAACTGTTTTTT
clone_size: many; d_call: NA; j_call: TRBJ2-7; v_call: TRBV12-3/TRBV12-4; cdr3_aa: CASSLVPYEQYF; cdr3_nt: TGTGCCAGCAGTTTAGTACCCTACGAGCAGTACTTC
clone_size: NA; d_call: NA; j_call: TRBJ2-7; v_call: TRBV7-3; cdr3_aa: CASSPGAGPGYEQYF; cdr3_nt: TGTGCCAGCAGCCCGGGGGCCGGGCCGGGTTACGAGCAGTACTTC
clone_size: few; d_call: TRBD2; j_call: TRBJ2-1; v_call: TRBV5-6; cdr3_aa: CASSSGGGYNEQFF; cdr3_nt: TGTGCCAGCAGCTCGGGGGGGGGGTACAATGAGCAGTTCTTC
clone_size: many; d_call: NA; j_call: TRBJ2-7; v_call: TRBV7-9; cdr3_aa: CASSSTSDTVIPGEYF; cdr3_nt: TGTGCCAGCAGCTCTACTTCCGACACGGTTATCCCTGGGGAGTACTTC
clone_size: few; d_call: TRBD1; j_call: TRBJ1-4; v_call: TRBV4-3; cdr3_aa: CASSLSRQGGSEKLFF; cdr3_nt: TGCGCCAGCAGCCTTAGCCGACAGGGGGGAAGCGAAAAACTGTTTTTT
clone_size: many; d_call: TRBD2; j_call: TRBJ2-3; v_call: TRBV6-6; cdr3_aa: CASRYTGGVTDTQYF; cdr3_nt: TGTGCCAGCAGATACACGGGGGGAGTCACAGATACGCAGTATTTT
clone_size: NA; d_call: NA; j_call: TRBJ2-1; v_call: TRBV7-9; cdr3_aa: CASIPGQSSYNEQFF; cdr3_nt: TGTGCCAGCATCCCGGGGCAGAGCTCCTACAATGAGCAGTTCTTC
clone_size: many; d_call: NA; j_call: TRBJ2-7; v_call: TRBV20-1; cdr3_aa: CSARDHKVSYEQYF; cdr3_nt: TGCAGTGCTAGAGATCATAAGGTTTCCTACGAGCAGTACTTC
clone_size: many; d_call: NA; j_call: TRBJ1-1; v_call: TRBV7-9; cdr3_aa: CAGSTNRAITEAFF; cdr3_nt: TGTGCCGGCAGCACAAACCGGGCCATCACTGAAGCTTTCTTT
clone_size: few; d_call: NA; j_call: TRBJ1-2; v_call: TRBV7-9; cdr3_aa: CASSLGVTNYGYTF; cdr3_nt: TGTGCCAGCAGCTTGGGGGTCACTAACTATGGCTACACCTTC
clone_size: many; d_call: NA; j_call: TRBJ2-3; v_call: TRBV27; cdr3_aa: CASSLFSGTTDTQYF; cdr3_nt: TGTGCCAGCAGTTTATTTTCCGGAACCACAGATACGCAGTATTTT
clone_size: few; d_call: NA; j_call: TRBJ2-1; v_call: TRBV4-1; cdr3_aa: CASSQAPRNSYNEQFF; cdr3_nt: TGCGCCAGCAGCCAAGCCCCACGAAACTCCTACAATGAGCAGTTCTTC
clone_size: NA; d_call: NA; j_call: TRBJ2-3; v_call: TRBV20-1; cdr3_aa: CSAERSLTDTQYF; cdr3_nt: TGCAGTGCCGAGAGATCCTTGACAGATACGCAGTATTTT
clone_size: NA; d_call: TRBD1; j_call: TRBJ2-7; v_call: TRBV7-2; cdr3_aa: CASSFSTGGVVYEQYF; cdr3_nt: TGTGCCAGCAGCTTCTCTACAGGGGGCGTCGTCTACGAGCAGTACTTC
clone_size: many; d_call: NA; j_call: TRBJ1-4; v_call: TRBV27; cdr3_aa: CASSLAGAGEKLFF; cdr3_nt: TGTGCCAGCAGTTTAGCTGGCGCCGGAGAAAAACTGTTTTTT
clone_size: NA; d_call: NA; j_call: TRBJ2-3; v_call: TRBV4-1; cdr3_aa: CASAGGGVSTDTQYF; cdr3_nt: TGCGCCAGCGCCGGTGGCGGGGTTAGCACAGATACGCAGTATTTT
clone_size: many; d_call: NA; j_call: TRBJ2-7; v_call: TRBV7-9; cdr3_aa: CASSPGDEQYF; cdr3_nt: TGTGCCAGCAGCCCAGGTGACGAGCAGTACTTC
clone_size: NA; d_call: NA; j_call: TRBJ1-2; v_call: TRBV2; cdr3_aa: CASPLTGPLHGYTF; cdr3_nt: TGTGCCAGCCCCCTCACAGGGCCCTTACATGGCTACACCTTC
clone_size: NA; d_call: NA; j_call: TRBJ1-1; v_call: TRBV5-1; cdr3_aa: CASSLETTVLEAFF; cdr3_nt: TGCGCCAGCAGCTTGGAAACGACAGTCCTTGAAGCTTTCTTT
clone_size: many; d_call: NA; j_call: TRBJ2-5; v_call: TRBV29-1; cdr3_aa: CSVEDPFETGLAERAEETQYF; cdr3_nt: TGCAGCGTTGAAGATCCGTTCGAGACAGGCTTAGCGGAGCGGGCCGAAGAGACCCAGTACTTC